Sequencing of this TCR beta chain was carried out in a study of breast tumors, draining lymph nodes, adjacent tissues. General study points: Luminal-like breast cancer showed significantly higher tumor–nontumor repertoire similarity than basal-like. Data only fit, rather than demonstrated, lymph node origin of most tumor T cells. Findings are consistent with lymph node origin and intratumoral expansion of most tumor T cells. Tumor repertoires ranked between lymph nodes and nontumor tissue in diversity, with V and J gene preferences.

One entry per CDR3 protein results from TCRdb running MiXCR on the multiplex PCR reads. This repertoire shows 150,000 to 200,000 distinct CDR3 sequences, 25% to 40% found once; its top ten account for approximately 4.2%. Samples came from axillary lymph nodes draining the breast cancer. CDR1 is MDHEN and CDR2 is SYDVKM in the germline V gene. After removal of 7 bases from V and 3 bases from J, the junction contained 5 bases not matched to a gene. CDR3 length: 13 amino acids. Details on this clonotype: Antigen unknown.

Sequencing was done on a sample of axillary lymph node tissue. The clonotype originates from a female donor with breast cancer. Some clones in this sample may be carry-over from other donors' samples. V and J are TRBV28 and TRBJ1-1; 7 bases match TRBD1. DNA for the CDR3: TGTGCCAGCAACCACGACAGGGACACTGAAGCTTTCTTT. Its protein is CASNHDRDTEAFF.